The 27 T cell receptor beta chains below were found in one sample sequenced in a study of beta chain features in type 1 diabetes. The study's findings and limits: Researchers report that Type 1 diabetes patients had moderately but significantly shorter TCRB CDR3s across all four CD4+ subsets.

Their recognized antigens are unknown. Every bit of the isolated RNA underwent reverse transcription, so sequencing read expressed TCRB transcripts. The table came from immunoSEQ multiplex PCR; TCRdb's copy has only in-frame clones and leaves some out. The sample lists roughly 340,000 clones; roughly 13% were seen once. The source material was naive CD4+ T cells from blood. These TCRs come from a woman between 18 and 30 years old with type 1 diabetes.

V and J are TRBV7-2 and TRBJ2-5; 9 bases match TRBD1. Germline V gene sequence: CDR1 SGHTA, CDR2 FQGNSA. The CDR3 is 15 amino acids. Trimming removed 4 bases from V and 5 bases from J; junction bases left unmatched: 8. The CDR3 is CASSSGTGYLETQYF. The DNA of the CDR3 is TGTGCCAGCAGCTCGGGGACAGGGTATTTGGAGACCCAGTACTTC.

The chain is built from TRBV2 and TRBJ2-2; D possibly corresponds to TRBD1 (6 bases). There are 13 residues in the CDR3. Germline CDR1 SNHLY, CDR2 FYNNEI. Deletions cut 8 bases from V and 4 bases from J, with 11 bases between. The chain's CDR3 is CASHAQGTGELFF. The CDR3 bases are TGTGCCAGCCATGCACAGGGCACCGGGGAGCTGTTTTTT.

The chain combines TRBV5-1 with TRBJ2-1, with D perhaps matching TRBD2 (5 bases). Germline CDR1 is SGHRS and CDR2 is YFSETQ. The CDR3 is 12 residues long. V was trimmed by 7 bases and J by 10 bases, leaving 15 bases between them. The CDR3 reads CASQGADLEQFF. The CDR3, as DNA: TGCGCCAGCCAAGGAGCGGACTTGGAGCAGTTCTTC.

The rearrangement uses TRBV25-1 and TRBJ2-2, with a tentative D call TRBD1 (6 bases). Germline loops: CDR1 MGHDK, CDR2 SYGVNS. This CDR3 contains 15 residues. V lost 4 bases, J lost 5 bases, and 14 bases lay in between. The CDR3 DNA follows: TGTGCCAGCAGTGGCCCAGGGGATAGGACCGGGGAGCTGTTTTTT. Encoded protein: CASSGPGDRTGELFF.

The chain recombines TRBV30 with TRBJ1-5; 7 nucleotides line up with TRBD1. The CDR3 runs to 14 residues. Germline loops: CDR1 GTSNPN, CDR2 SVGIG (reference sequence). V was clipped by 1 base and J by 6 bases; unmatched bases: 6. The CDR3: CAWSGPGGRQPQHF. The DNA of the CDR3 is TGTGCCTGGAGTGGCCCAGGGGGGCGTCAGCCCCAGCATTTT. Complete variable domain (other parts from reference TRBV30 and TRBJ1-5): SQTIHQWPATLVQPVGSPLSLECTVEGTSNPNLYWYRQAAGRGLQLLFYSVGIGQISSEVPQNLSASRPQDRQFILSSKKLLLSDSGFYLCAWSGPGGRQPQHFGDGTRLSIL.

This clone occurred a few times. The gene calls are TRBV5-1 and TRBJ2-1, with TRBD2 matching 10 bases. The V gene's germline CDR1 is SGHRS and CDR2 YFSETQ. The V gene end was trimmed by 4 bases and the J gene end by 6 bases; junction bases not matched to a gene: 7. The CDR3 runs to 15 residues. CDR3 sequence reads: CASSPLAGALNEQFF. CDR3 nucleotide sequence: TGCGCCAGCAGCCCGCTAGCGGGAGCTCTCAATGAGCAGTTCTTC.

This clone was counted a few times. The V gene is TRBV6-1, the J gene TRBJ2-3; D is unclear. This CDR3 contains 12 residues. Trimming removed 4 bases from V and 5 bases from J, with 7 bases in between. The germline gives CDR1 MNHNS, CDR2 SASEGT. The CDR3 coding sequence is TGTGCCAGCAGTGGCGGCAGAGATACGCAGTATTTT. Amino acids: CASSGGRDTQYF.

This chain joins TRBV7-9 and TRBJ2-1, with 7 positions matching TRBD2. The V gene end was trimmed by 3 bases and the J gene end by 5 bases; junction bases not matched to a gene: 7. Germline CDR1 SEHNR, CDR2 FQNEAQ (reference sequence). The CDR3 runs 15 residues. This CDR3 is CASSFIGGSHNEQFF. DNA for the CDR3: TGTGCCAGCAGCTTCATTGGCGGGAGTCACAATGAGCAGTTCTTC. The full variable domain, with the rest looked up from reference TRBV7-9 and TRBJ2-1, is DTGVSQNPRHKITKRGQNVTFRCDPISEHNRLYWYRQTLGQGPEFLTYFQNEAQLEKSRLLSDRFSAERPKGSFSTLEIQRTEQGDSAMYLCASSFIGGSHNEQFFGPGTRLTVL.

This clone was recorded a few times. The same CDR3 arises from other DNA sequences in this sample as well. This chain uses TRBV6-5 with TRBJ1-1, with a tentative D call TRBD1 (5 bases). The V gene lost 0 bases and the J gene lost 5 bases, with 7 bases spanning the gap. The germline V gene encodes CDR1 MNHEY and CDR2 SVGAGI. This CDR3 is 13 amino acids long. CDR3 in amino acids: CASSYSRGTEAFF. CDR3 bases: TGTGCCAGCAGTTACTCCCGGGGGACTGAAGCTTTCTTT.

Only a few counts were recorded for this clone. This chain joins TRBV27 and TRBJ2-7; D may be TRBD1 (5 bases). The CDR3 consists of 14 residues. The V end lost 5 bases, the J end lost 3 bases, and 14 bases lay between the germline ends. Per the germline V gene, CDR1 is MNHEY and CDR2 is SMNVEV (reference sequence). CDR3: CASSLAPQGYEQYV. In DNA, the CDR3 is TGTGCCAGCAGTCTGGCACCCCAGGGCTACGAGCAGTACGTC.

This clone was seen a handful of times. The rearrangement joins TRBV21-1 to TRBJ2-7; the DNA was not compared with TRBD1, the D call given in the table. TRBV21-1 is assigned pseudogene status. There are 12 residues in the CDR3. Written as DNA, the CDR3 is TGTGCCAGCAGCACCGGGACAAGCGAGCAGTACGTC. Protein sequence: CASSTGTSEQYV.

This chain joins TRBV30 and TRBJ2-7; perhaps TRBD2 as D (6 bases). This CDR3 is 14 amino acids long. Germline CDR1 reads GTSNPN; CDR2 reads SVGIG (reference sequence). V lost 6 bases to trimming and J lost 1 base, with 16 bases between them. CDR3 sequence (DNA): TGTGCCTGCACCCTGGGGAGGACTTCCTACGAGCAGTACGTC. Translating gives CACTLGRTSYEQYV.

This clone was counted between two and nine times. The V call is TRBV2, the J call TRBJ2-7; 12 nucleotides align to TRBD2. This CDR3 is 16 amino acids long. The germline CDR1 and CDR2 sequences are SNHLY and FYNNEI. V was clipped by 2 bases and J by 4 bases; unmatched bases: 6. Here the CDR3 DNA reads TGTGCCAGCAGTGAAAGGGGGCTAGCGGGAGGGTACGAGCAGTACTTC. It encodes CASSERGLAGGYEQYF.

This clone was detected a few times. V is TRBV19 and J is TRBJ1-1; D is unresolved. Germline CDR1 LNHDA, CDR2 SQIVND (reference sequence). V was trimmed by 3 bases and J by 6 bases, leaving 5 bases between them. CDR3 length: 11 residues. This CDR3 is CASSIRAEAFF. CDR3 coding DNA: TGTGCCAGTAGTATCCGGGCTGAAGCTTTCTTT.

The CDR3 loop reads CASSLEYEQYF. The CDR3 DNA reads as TGTGCCAGCAGTTTAGAGTACGAGCAGTACTTC. The chain is built from TRBV28 and TRBJ2-7; no firm D call. In germline, CDR1 is MDHEN, CDR2 SYDVKM. V dropped 2 bases and J dropped 4 bases, with 3 bases sitting between them. This CDR3 comprises 11 residues.

This clone was counted between two and nine times. This chain joins TRBV5-1 and TRBJ2-7; possibly TRBD2 for D (5 bases). The germline CDR1 and CDR2 sequences are SGHRS and YFSETQ. V lost 1 base to trimming and J lost 3 bases, with 11 bases between them. The CDR3 sequence is 14 residues long. The CDR3 DNA sequence: TGCGCCAGCAGCTTGCTTGCCGGGAACTACGAGCAGTACGTC. Amino acid sequence: CASSLLAGNYEQYV.

This chain uses TRBV5-4 with TRBJ2-3, with TRBD2 matching over 10 bases. CDR1 and CDR2 (germline): SGHNT, YYREEE (reference sequence). This CDR3 contains 15 residues. J lost 0 bases, V lost 4 bases, and 2 bases had no gene match. CDR3 bases: TGTGCCAGCAGCCCGACTAGCGGGAGCACAGATACGCAGTATTTT. Amino acids: CASSPTSGSTDTQYF.

In its sample, this clone was seen a few times. The chain is built from TRBV6-6 and TRBJ2-2; 8 bases map to TRBD1. Germline CDR1 MNHNY, CDR2 SVGAGI (reference sequence). The CDR3 is 14 amino acids. V lost 4 bases, J lost 4 bases, and 2 bases stayed unmatched. CDR3 region: CASSSGQGTGELFF. DNA for the CDR3: TGTGCCAGCAGTTCAGGACAGGGCACCGGGGAGCTGTTTTTT.

DNA of the CDR3: TGTGCCAGCAGCTTAGCGTCGGGACAGGGAGGCAATCAGCCCCAGCATTTT. Protein product: CASSLASGQGGNQPQHF. The chain carries TRBV7-9 and TRBJ1-5; 9 bases match TRBD1. Germline V gives CDR1 SEHNR, CDR2 FQNEAQ (reference sequence). The trim removed 0 bases at V and 2 bases at J, leaving 5 bases unmatched. The CDR3 consists of 17 residues.

This clone came up a few times. This chain uses TRBV21-1 with TRBJ2-7; TRBD2 is the table's D call and was not checked against the DNA. TRBV21-1 is annotated as a pseudogene. The CDR3 consists of 16 residues. The CDR3 here is CASFIAGGRSPYEQYF. DNA of the CDR3: TGTGCCAGCTTTATAGCAGGAGGTAGGAGCCCCTACGAGCAGTACTTC.

This chain uses TRBV11-3 with TRBJ1-1; TRBD1 is a possible D gene (5 bases). The CDR3 is 11 residues long. CDR1 and CDR2 (germline): SGHNT, YENEEA. The V end was cut by 2 bases, the J end by 8 bases, with 6 bases between. The CDR3 protein is CASSLKGEAFF. The CDR3 bases are TGTGCCAGCAGCTTAAAGGGGGAAGCTTTCTTT.

This clone occurred a few times. The CDR3 sequence: CAISPTSGRAGIETQYF. In DNA, the CDR3 is TGTGCCATCAGCCCGACTAGCGGGAGGGCCGGGATAGAGACCCAGTACTTC. The rearrangement joins TRBV10-3 to TRBJ2-5, with 14 bases identical to TRBD2. Germline lookup yields CDR1 ENHRY and CDR2 SYGVKD. The J segment lost 4 bases and the V segment lost 6 bases, leaving 10 bases of the junction unmatched. The CDR3 sequence is 17 residues long.

This clone was detected only once. The J gene is TRBJ1-4, the V gene TRBV7-8; 9 nucleotides agree with TRBD1. The CDR3 covers 14 residues. The V gene's germline CDR1 is SGHVS and CDR2 FQNEAQ. V lost 5 bases and J lost 5; bases outside the gene matches: 3. The CDR3 region is CASSPGTGNEKLFF. The CDR3, as DNA: TGTGCCAGCAGCCCCGGGACAGGGAATGAAAAACTGTTTTTT.

In its sample, this clone was seen a few times. The genes are TRBV7-2 and TRBJ2-3; 8 positions agree with TRBD2. CDR1 is SGHTA and CDR2 is FQGNSA in the germline V gene. This CDR3 is 16 amino acids long. V shed 5 bases and J 0 bases; nucleotides not matched to a gene: 7. The CDR3 region is CASSTRSSGSTDTQYF. The CDR3 DNA reads TGTGCCAGCAGCACCCGATCTAGCGGGAGCACAGATACGCAGTATTTT.

The chain links TRBV9 to TRBJ1-1; D may be TRBD1 (5 bases). With 0 bases removed from V and 4 bases from J, the gap between germline ends came to 10 bases. The CDR3 loop spans 14 amino acids. CDR1 is SGDLS, CDR2 YYNGEE, per germline. CDR3 sequence reads: CASSVGGRATEAFF. CDR3 DNA sequence: TGTGCCAGCAGCGTAGGGGGCAGGGCCACTGAAGCTTTCTTT.

In its sample, this clone was seen a few times. J is TRBJ1-1 and V is TRBV9; D is ambiguous. V lost 4 bases and J lost 11, with 21 bases in between. CDR3 length: 14 residues. Germline CDR1 is SGDLS and CDR2 is YYNGEE. The CDR3 reads CASSPDPGKGGAFF. CDR3 bases: TGTGCCAGCAGCCCGGACCCCGGGAAAGGTGGGGCTTTCTTT.

In its sample, this clone was seen once. The J gene is TRBJ1-5, the V gene TRBV6-1, with D perhaps matching TRBD1 (6 bases). V was trimmed by 6 bases and J by 5 bases, leaving 14 bases between them. The CDR3 has 14 residues. Germline values: CDR1 MNHNS, CDR2 SASEGT. The CDR3 region is CASRRGGVHQPQHF. CDR3 DNA sequence: TGTGCCAGCAGGAGGGGGGGAGTGCATCAGCCCCAGCATTTT.